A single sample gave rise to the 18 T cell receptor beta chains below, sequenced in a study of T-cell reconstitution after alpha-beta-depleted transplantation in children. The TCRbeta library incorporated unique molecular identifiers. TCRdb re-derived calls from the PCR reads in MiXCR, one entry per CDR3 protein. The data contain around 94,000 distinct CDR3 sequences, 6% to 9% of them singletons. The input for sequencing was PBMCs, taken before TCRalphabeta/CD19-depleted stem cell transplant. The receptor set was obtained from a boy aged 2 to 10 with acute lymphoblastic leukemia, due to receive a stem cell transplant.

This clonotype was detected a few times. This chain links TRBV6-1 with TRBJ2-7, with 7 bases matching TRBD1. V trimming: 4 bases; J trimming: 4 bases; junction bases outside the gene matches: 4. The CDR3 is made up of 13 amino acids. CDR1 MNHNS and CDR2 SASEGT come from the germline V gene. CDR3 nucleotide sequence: TGTGCCAGCAGTGGGACAGGATTGTACGAGCAGTACTTC. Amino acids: CASSGTGLYEQYF.

CDR3 region: CAISEAGEVYEQYF. The CDR3 DNA sequence: TGTGCCATCAGTGAGGCTGGGGAGGTCTACGAGCAGTACTTC. V gene TRBV10-3 combines with J gene TRBJ2-7; maybe TRBD2 (6 bases). The CDR3 has 14 residues. Between the trimmed V and J ends, which lost 2 bases and 3 bases, there was a span of 11 bases. The germline V gene has CDR1 ENHRY and CDR2 SYGVKD.

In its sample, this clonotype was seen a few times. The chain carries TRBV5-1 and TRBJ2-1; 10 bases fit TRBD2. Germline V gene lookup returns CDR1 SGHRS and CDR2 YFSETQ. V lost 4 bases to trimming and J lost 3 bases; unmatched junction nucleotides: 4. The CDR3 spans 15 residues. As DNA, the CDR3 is TGCGCCAGCAGCACCCTAGCGGGAGACTACAATGAGCAGTTCTTC. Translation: CASSTLAGDYNEQFF.

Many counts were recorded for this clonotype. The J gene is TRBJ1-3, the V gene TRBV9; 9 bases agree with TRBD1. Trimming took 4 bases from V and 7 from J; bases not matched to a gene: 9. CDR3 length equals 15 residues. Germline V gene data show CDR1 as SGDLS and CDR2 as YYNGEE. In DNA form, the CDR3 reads TGTGCCAGCAGCATTACAGGGGGCAGCATGAACACCATATATTTT. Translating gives CASSITGGSMNTIYF.

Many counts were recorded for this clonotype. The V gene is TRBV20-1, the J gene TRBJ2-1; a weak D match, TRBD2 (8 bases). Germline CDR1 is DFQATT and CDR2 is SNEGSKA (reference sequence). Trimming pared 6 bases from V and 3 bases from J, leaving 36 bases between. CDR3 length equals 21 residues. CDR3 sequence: CSAPYLEGAAGGFRDYNEQFF. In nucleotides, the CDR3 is TGCAGTGCCCCGTATCTAGAGGGGGCGGCGGGGGGTTTCCGGGACTACAATGAGCAGTTCTTC.

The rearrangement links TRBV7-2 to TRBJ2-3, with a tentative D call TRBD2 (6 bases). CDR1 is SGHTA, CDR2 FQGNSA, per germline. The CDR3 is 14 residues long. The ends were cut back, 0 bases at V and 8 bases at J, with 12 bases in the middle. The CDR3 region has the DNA TGTGCCAGCAGCTTAGCCAGCGGGCGTCGTACGCAGTATTTT. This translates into CASSLASGRRTQYF.

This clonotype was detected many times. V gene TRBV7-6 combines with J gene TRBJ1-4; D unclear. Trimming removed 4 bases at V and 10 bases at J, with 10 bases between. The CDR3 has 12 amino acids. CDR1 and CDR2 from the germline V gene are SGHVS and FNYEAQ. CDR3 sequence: CASSSATGKLFF. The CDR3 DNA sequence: TGTGCCAGCAGCTCCGCCACGGGAAAACTGTTTTTT. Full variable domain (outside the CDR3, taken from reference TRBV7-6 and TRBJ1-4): GAGVSQSPRYKVTKRGQDVALRCDPISGHVSLYWYRQALGQGPEFLTYFNYEAQQDKSGLPNDRFSAERPEGSISTLTIQRTEQRDSAMYRCASSSATGKLFFGSGTQLSVL.

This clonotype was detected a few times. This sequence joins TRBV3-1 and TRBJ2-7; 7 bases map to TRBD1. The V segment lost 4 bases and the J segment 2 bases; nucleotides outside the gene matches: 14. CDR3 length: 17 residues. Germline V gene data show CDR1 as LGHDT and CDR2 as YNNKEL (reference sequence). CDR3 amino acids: CASSPNPRQGDPYEQYF. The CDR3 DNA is TGTGCCAGCAGCCCAAACCCTCGGCAGGGGGACCCCTACGAGCAGTACTTC.

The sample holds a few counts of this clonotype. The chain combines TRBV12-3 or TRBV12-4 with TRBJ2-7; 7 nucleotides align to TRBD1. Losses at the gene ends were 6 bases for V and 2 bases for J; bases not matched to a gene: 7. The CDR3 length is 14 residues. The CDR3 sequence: CASRGTEGPYEQYF. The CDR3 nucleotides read TGTGCCAGCAGAGGGACAGAGGGACCCTACGAGCAGTACTTC.

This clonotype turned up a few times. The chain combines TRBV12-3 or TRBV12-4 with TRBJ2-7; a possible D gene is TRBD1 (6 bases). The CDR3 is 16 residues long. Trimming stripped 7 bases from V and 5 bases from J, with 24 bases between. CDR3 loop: CASTLTAPGTSDEQYF. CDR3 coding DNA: TGTGCCAGCACCTTAACCGCGCCAGGGACATCCGACGAGCAGTACTTC.

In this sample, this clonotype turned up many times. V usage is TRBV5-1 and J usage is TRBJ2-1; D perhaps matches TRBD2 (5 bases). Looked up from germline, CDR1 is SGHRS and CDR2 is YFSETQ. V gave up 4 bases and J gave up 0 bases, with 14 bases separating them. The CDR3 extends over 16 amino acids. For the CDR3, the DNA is TGCGCCAGCAGCCCGACCGGACTCAACTCCTACAATGAGCAGTTCTTC. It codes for CASSPTGLNSYNEQFF.

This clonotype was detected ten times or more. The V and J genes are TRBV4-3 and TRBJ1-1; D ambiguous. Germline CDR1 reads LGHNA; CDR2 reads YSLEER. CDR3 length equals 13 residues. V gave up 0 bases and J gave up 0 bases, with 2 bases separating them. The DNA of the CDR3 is TGCGCCAGCAGCCAAGATCTGAACACTGAAGCTTTCTTT. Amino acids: CASSQDLNTEAFF.

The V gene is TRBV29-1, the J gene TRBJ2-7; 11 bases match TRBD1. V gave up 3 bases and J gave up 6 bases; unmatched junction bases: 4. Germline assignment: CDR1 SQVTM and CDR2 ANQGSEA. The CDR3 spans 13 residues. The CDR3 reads CSVETDRGREQYF. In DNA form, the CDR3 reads TGCAGCGTTGAGACGGACAGGGGGCGCGAGCAGTACTTC.

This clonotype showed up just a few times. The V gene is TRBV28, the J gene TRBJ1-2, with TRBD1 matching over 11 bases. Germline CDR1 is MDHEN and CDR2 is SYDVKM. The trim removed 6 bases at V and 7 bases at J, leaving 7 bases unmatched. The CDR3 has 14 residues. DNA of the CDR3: TGTGCCAGCAGCCCAGGACAGGGGGCCGGTGGCTACACCTTC. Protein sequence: CASSPGQGAGGYTF.

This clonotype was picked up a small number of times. The CDR3 loop reads CSVDAGVGETQYF. Here the CDR3 DNA reads TGCAGCGTTGACGCGGGGGTAGGGGAGACCCAGTACTTC. V gene TRBV29-1 combines with J gene TRBJ2-5, with 7 bases lining up with TRBD2. The CDR3 extends over 13 amino acids. Germline V gives CDR1 SQVTM, CDR2 ANQGSEA. Trimming cost V 3 bases and J 5 bases; bases outside gene matches: 6.

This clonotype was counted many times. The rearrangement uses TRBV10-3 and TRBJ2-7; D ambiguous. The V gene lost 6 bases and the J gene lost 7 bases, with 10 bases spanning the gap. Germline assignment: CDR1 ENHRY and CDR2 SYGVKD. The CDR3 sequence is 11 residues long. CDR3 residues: CAIRNLGEQYF. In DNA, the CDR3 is TGTGCCATCAGAAACCTAGGGGAGCAGTACTTC.

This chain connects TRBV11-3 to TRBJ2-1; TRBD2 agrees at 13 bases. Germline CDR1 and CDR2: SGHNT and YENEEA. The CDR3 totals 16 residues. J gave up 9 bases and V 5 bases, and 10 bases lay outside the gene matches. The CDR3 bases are TGTGCCAGCAGCGCCGCCGGGACTAGCGGGGCCGGTGAGCAGTTCTTC. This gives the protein CASSAAGTSGAGEQFF.

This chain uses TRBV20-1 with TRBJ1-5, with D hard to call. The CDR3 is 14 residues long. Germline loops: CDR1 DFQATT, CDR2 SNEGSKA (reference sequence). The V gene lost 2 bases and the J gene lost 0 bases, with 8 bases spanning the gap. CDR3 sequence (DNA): TGCAGTGCTAGACAGAGCTATAGCAATCAGCCCCAGCATTTT. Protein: CSARQSYSNQPQHF.